This T cell receptor beta chain was found in a study of molecular identifiers for immune sequencing clone quantification. General study findings and limits: Whereas clones above 20 RNA copies held under 1% of naive-cell molecules, they held over 97% of effector molecules.

In the case of this clonotype: What it recognizes is unknown.

It was with previously described methods and listed TCR primers that bulk TCR libraries were made. TCRdb used MiXCR to reprocess the PCR reads, holding one entry per CDR3 protein. The data contain 460,000 or so distinct CDR3 sequences, over 20% of them seen just once; the ten biggest clones take up around 0.86%. Sorting isolated naive CD8 T cells as CD8+CD4-CCR7+CD45RA+ events. This sequence originates from a human donor in good health. Some libraries in this study had Jurkat cell RNA spiked in. The sequenced sample was naive CD8+ T cells from blood, with Jurkat cell RNA spiked in. The subset was: FACS-sorted CD8+CD4-CCR7+CD45RA+ naive T cells.

The DNA for the CDR3 is TGTGCCAGCAGTCACATCCGGGACAGGAGCACAGATACGCAGTATTTT. Amino acid sequence: CASSHIRDRSTDTQYF. The rearrangement uses TRBV6-2 or TRBV6-3 and TRBJ2-3, with 8 bases fitting TRBD1. Trimming took 5 bases from V and 0 from J; bases not matched to a gene: 7. There are 16 residues in the CDR3. In germline, CDR1 is MNHEY, CDR2 SVGEGT.